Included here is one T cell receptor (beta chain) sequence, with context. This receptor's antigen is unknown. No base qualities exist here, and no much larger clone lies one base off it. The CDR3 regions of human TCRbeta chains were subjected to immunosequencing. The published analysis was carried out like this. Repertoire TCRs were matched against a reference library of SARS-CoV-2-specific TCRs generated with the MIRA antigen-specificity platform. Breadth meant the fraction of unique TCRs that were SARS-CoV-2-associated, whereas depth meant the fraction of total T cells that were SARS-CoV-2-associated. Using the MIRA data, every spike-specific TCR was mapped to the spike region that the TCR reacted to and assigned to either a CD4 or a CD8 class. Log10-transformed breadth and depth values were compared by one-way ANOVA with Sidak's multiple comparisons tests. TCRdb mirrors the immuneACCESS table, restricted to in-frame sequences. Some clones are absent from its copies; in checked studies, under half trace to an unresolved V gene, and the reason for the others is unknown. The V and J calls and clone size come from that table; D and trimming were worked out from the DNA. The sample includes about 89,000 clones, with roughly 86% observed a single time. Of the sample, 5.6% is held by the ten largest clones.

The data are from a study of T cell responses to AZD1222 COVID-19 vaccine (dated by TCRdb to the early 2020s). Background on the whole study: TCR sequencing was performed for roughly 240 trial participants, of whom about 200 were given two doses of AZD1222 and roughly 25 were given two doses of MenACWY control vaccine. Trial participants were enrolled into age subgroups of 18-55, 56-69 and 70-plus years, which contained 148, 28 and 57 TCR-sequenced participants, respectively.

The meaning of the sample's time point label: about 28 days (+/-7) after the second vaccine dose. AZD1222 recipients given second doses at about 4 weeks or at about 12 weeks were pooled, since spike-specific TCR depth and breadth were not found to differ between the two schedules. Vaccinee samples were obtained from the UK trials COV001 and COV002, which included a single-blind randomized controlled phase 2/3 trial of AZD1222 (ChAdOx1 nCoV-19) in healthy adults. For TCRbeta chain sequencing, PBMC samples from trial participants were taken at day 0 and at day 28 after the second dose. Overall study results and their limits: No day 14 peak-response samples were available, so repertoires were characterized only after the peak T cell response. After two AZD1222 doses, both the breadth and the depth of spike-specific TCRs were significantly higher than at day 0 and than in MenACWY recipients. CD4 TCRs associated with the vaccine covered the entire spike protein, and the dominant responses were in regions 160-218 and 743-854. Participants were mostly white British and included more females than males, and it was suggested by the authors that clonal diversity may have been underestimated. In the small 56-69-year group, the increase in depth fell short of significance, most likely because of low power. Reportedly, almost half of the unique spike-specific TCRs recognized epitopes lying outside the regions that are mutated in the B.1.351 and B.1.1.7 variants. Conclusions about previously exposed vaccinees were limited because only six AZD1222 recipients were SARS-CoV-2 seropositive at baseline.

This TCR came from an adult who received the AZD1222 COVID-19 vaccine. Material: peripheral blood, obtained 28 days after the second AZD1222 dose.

The CDR3 region reads CASSQGVDTGELFF. The bases are TGTGCCAGCAGCCAGGGGGTTGACACCGGGGAGCTGTTTTTT. This chain joins TRBV3-1 (or the pseudogene TRBV3-2) to TRBJ2-2, with the D assignment possibly TRBD1 or TRBD2, given 5 matching bases for each. The CDR3 covers 14 residues, taking in both the cysteine and the phenylalanine. Only the CDR3 DNA is retained, 42 bases long and in frame from the first base. V gives up 3 bases and J gives up 3 bases, and the segment between their germline ends measures 8 bases. As encoded in the germline V gene (reference sequence), CDR1 is LGHDT while CDR2 is YNNKEL.